Each of the 22 T cell receptor beta chains below was sequenced from the same sample in a study of cytomegalovirus exposure and HLA in healthy donors (dated by TCRdb to 2016 to 2017). The protocol used for the library was the immunoSEQ multiplex PCR assay. For the multiplex PCR, a mixture combining 60 forward primers for TCR Vbeta segments and 13 reverse primers for TCR Jbeta segments was used. This immuneACCESS table, as held by TCRdb, lists in-frame sequences with V and J called but not all clones. Of the missing ones, under half trace to an unresolved V gene in checked studies; the others have no known cause. The sample table shows about 180,000 clones, and about 77% are seen once. The ten top clones hold 1.3% of the sample. Sequencing input: PBMCs. These receptor sequences come from a young man in good health and CMV-seronegative.

The chain is built from TRBV7-2 and TRBJ2-5; unclear D gene. Trimming shortened V by 4 bases and J by 2 bases, and 14 bases separated the two germline ends. Germline V gene sequence: CDR1 SGHTA, CDR2 FQGNSA. The CDR3 runs 15 residues. The CDR3 protein is CASSSRKLRQETQYF. In nucleotides, the CDR3 is TGTGCCAGCAGCTCAAGAAAGCTCCGGCAAGAGACCCAGTACTTC.

The chain links TRBV19 to TRBJ2-2, with D unclear. The CDR3 loop spans 13 amino acids. Germline CDR1 reads LNHDA; CDR2 reads SQIVND (reference sequence). Trimming cost V 5 bases and J 6 bases, with 10 bases left between them. The CDR3 sequence: CASSPNSAGELFF. The CDR3 DNA is TGTGCCAGTAGTCCCAACAGTGCCGGGGAGCTGTTTTTT.

This clone has a handful of counts. This sequence joins TRBV5-1 and TRBJ2-3; 14 positions agree with TRBD2. Trimming removed 1 base from V and 5 bases from J; junction bases left unmatched: 3. This CDR3 contains 16 residues. Germline lookup yields CDR1 SGHRS and CDR2 YFSETQ. The CDR3, as DNA: TGCGCCAGCAGCTTGCCGGGACTAGCGGGGGTAGATACGCAGTATTTT. Translated: CASSLPGLAGVDTQYF.

The chain couples TRBV5-6 to TRBJ1-2; 8 bases align to TRBD1. V was clipped by 7 bases and J by 4 bases; unmatched bases: 3. The CDR3 runs 12 residues. Germline V lookup: CDR1 SGHDT, CDR2 YYEEEE. The chain's CDR3 is CASDRGSYGYTF. The CDR3 DNA reads TGTGCCAGCGACAGGGGTTCCTATGGCTACACCTTC.

The V and J genes are TRBV7-9 and TRBJ1-4, with 8 bases identical to TRBD1. Germline V gene data show CDR1 as SEHNR and CDR2 as FQNEAQ (reference sequence). This CDR3 is 14 amino acids long. V shed 5 bases, J shed 8 bases, and the junction held 7 bases outside the gene matches. CDR3 DNA sequence: TGTGCCAGCAGCCAAGGACAGGGCAGGGAAAAACTGTTTTTT. This sequence encodes CASSQGQGREKLFF.

The V call is TRBV7-2, the J call TRBJ2-5, with D maybe TRBD1 (5 bases). Germline V CDR1 and CDR2: SGHTA, FQGNSA. With 5 bases removed from V and 13 bases from J, the gap between germline ends came to 14 bases. The CDR3 runs to 11 residues. The CDR3 here is CASSEVEGVYF. The CDR3 bases are TGTGCCAGCAGCGAAGTCGAAGGGGTGTACTTC.

The chain couples TRBV27 to TRBJ1-5, with TRBD1 matching 12 bases. The V gene's germline CDR1 is MNHEY and CDR2 SMNVEV (reference sequence). The CDR3 loop spans 14 amino acids. V shed 6 bases and J 6 bases; nucleotides not matched to a gene: 3. The CDR3 DNA reads TGTGCCAGCAGGGGACAGGGGGCGGGTCAGCCCCAGCATTTT. It is translated as CASRGQGAGQPQHF.

This clone has just a few counts. This sequence joins TRBV7-3 and TRBJ2-6; 8 nucleotides align to TRBD2. The CDR3 is 18 amino acids. V shed 5 bases, J shed 0 bases, and the junction held 9 bases outside the gene matches. Per the germline V gene, CDR1 is SGHTA and CDR2 is FQGTGA. The CDR3 DNA reads as TGTGCCAGCAGCCCCCCGGGGGGGCCTTTCTCTGGGGCCAACGTCCTGACTTTC. The encoded protein is CASSPPGGPFSGANVLTF.

J is TRBJ2-7 and V is TRBV28; 7 bases line up with TRBD2. V was pared by 8 bases and J by 0 bases, with 13 bases of the junction left unmatched. This CDR3 spans 16 amino acids. CDR1 and CDR2 (germline): MDHEN, SYDVKM. The CDR3, as DNA: TGTGCCAGCGTCCCGGGGATAGCGGGCCGCTCCTACGAGCAGTACTTC. Protein sequence: CASVPGIAGRSYEQYF. The variable domain in full, completed from reference TRBV28 and TRBJ2-7, reads DVKVTQSSRYLVKRTGEKVFLECVQDMDHENMFWYRQDPGLGLRLIYFSYDVKMKEKGDIPEGYSVSREKKERFSLILESASTNQTSMYLCASVPGIAGRSYEQYFGPGTRLTVT.

This clone appeared once. J is TRBJ2-1 and V is TRBV2, with 10 bases that match TRBD1. Germline CDR1 is SNHLY and CDR2 is FYNNEI. With 2 bases clipped from V and 9 bases from J, the junction kept 7 bases outside the gene matches. The CDR3 length is 15 residues. CDR3 bases: TGTGCCAGCAGTGAACTGGGACAGGGGTTCGGTGAGCAGTTCTTC. Protein product: CASSELGQGFGEQFF.

This clone was seen only a few times. V and J are TRBV7-9 and TRBJ2-7, with TRBD1 identical over 10 bases. Per germline, CDR1 SEHNR and CDR2 FQNEAQ (reference sequence). V trimming: 3 bases; J trimming: 4 bases; junction bases outside the gene matches: 6. The CDR3 is made up of 15 amino acids. CDR3 region: CASSFPGQGSYEQYF. The CDR3 DNA is TGTGCCAGCAGCTTTCCGGGACAGGGGTCTTACGAGCAGTACTTC. Supplemented by reference TRBV7-9 and TRBJ2-7, the full variable domain reads DTGVSQNPRHKITKRGQNVTFRCDPISEHNRLYWYRQTLGQGPEFLTYFQNEAQLEKSRLLSDRFSAERPKGSFSTLEIQRTEQGDSAMYLCASSFPGQGSYEQYFGPGTRLTVT.

Only a few counts were recorded for this clone. The V call is TRBV4-2, the J call TRBJ2-3; D not certain. Trimming cost V 1 base and J 4 bases, with 6 bases left between them. The CDR3 sequence is 13 residues long. Germline CDR1 is LGHNA and CDR2 is YNFKEQ. CDR3 in amino acids: CASSQVRADTQYF. Here the CDR3 DNA reads TGTGCCAGCAGCCAAGTAAGAGCAGATACGCAGTATTTT.

V usage is TRBV4-1 and J usage is TRBJ1-6, with 11 positions matching TRBD1. Per the germline V gene, CDR1 is MGHRA and CDR2 is YSYEKL. V dropped 5 bases and J dropped 4; count of bases not matched to a gene: 7. The CDR3 extends over 17 amino acids. The CDR3 spells CASSSPGQGGYNSPLHF. Here the CDR3 DNA reads TGCGCCAGCAGCTCCCCGGGACAGGGGGGGTATAATTCACCCCTCCACTTT.

This rearrangement joins TRBV28 to TRBJ2-1; 8 bases agree with TRBD1. Germline V gene data show CDR1 as MDHEN and CDR2 as SYDVKM. The length of the CDR3 is 17 residues. The ends lost 7 bases at V and 2 bases at J; junction bases unmatched: 13. CDR3 DNA: TGTGCCAGCACCTCCGGGGGCGGACAGGGCCCCTACAATGAGCAGTTCTTC. This gives the protein CASTSGGGQGPYNEQFF.

The J gene is TRBJ2-7, the V gene TRBV5-6; 7 bases align to TRBD1. Per germline, CDR1 SGHDT and CDR2 YYEEEE. V shed 2 bases and J 5 bases; nucleotides not matched to a gene: 7. This CDR3 region has 14 residues. This CDR3 reads CASSLGRGYHEQYF. The CDR3 DNA sequence: TGTGCCAGCAGCTTAGGCAGGGGGTACCACGAGCAGTACTTC. Filled out from reference TRBV5-6 and TRBJ2-7, the complete variable domain reads DAGVTQSPTHLIKTRGQQVTLRCSPKSGHDTVSWYQQALGQGPQFIFQYYEEEERQRGNFPDRFSGHQFPNYSSELNVNALLLGDSALYLCASSLGRGYHEQYFGPGTRLTVT.

V and J are TRBV28 and TRBJ2-7; no reliable D call. The V gene lost 5 bases and the J gene lost 0 bases, with 8 bases spanning the gap. This CDR3 comprises 13 residues. From germline, CDR1 is MDHEN and CDR2 SYDVKM. As DNA, the CDR3 is TGTGCCAGCAGTCCGACATTCTCCTACGAGCAGTACTTC. This codes for CASSPTFSYEQYF.

This chain connects TRBV19 to TRBJ2-7, with D possibly TRBD2 on 5 matching bases. CDR3 length: 14 residues. V lost 5 bases to trimming and J lost 0 bases, with 11 bases between them. Germline CDR1 LNHDA, CDR2 SQIVND (reference sequence). This CDR3 is CASSPGLSSYEQYF. The CDR3 DNA is TGTGCCAGTAGTCCCGGACTCAGCTCCTACGAGCAGTACTTC.

This chain connects TRBV6-1 to TRBJ2-1, with 9 positions matching TRBD2. Germline-derived CDR1 and CDR2 are MNHNS and SASEGT. The CDR3 contains 15 residues. V shed 3 bases, J shed 4 bases, and the junction held 4 bases outside the gene matches. CDR3 protein: CASSDVAGEYNEQFF. The CDR3 coding sequence is TGTGCCAGCAGTGATGTAGCGGGGGAATACAATGAGCAGTTCTTC.

The gene calls are TRBV27 and TRBJ2-7; 7 bases align to TRBD1. Unmatched junction bases numbered 12, after V lost 6 bases and J lost 4 bases. Per germline, CDR1 MNHEY and CDR2 SMNVEV (reference sequence). The CDR3 runs to 15 residues. This chain's CDR3 is CASRQLTGNKYEQYF. CDR3 DNA sequence: TGTGCCAGCAGGCAATTGACAGGGAACAAGTACGAGCAGTACTTC.

V is TRBV19 and J is TRBJ1-2; the D gene is possibly TRBD1 (6 bases). The ends were cut back, 6 bases at V and 2 bases at J, with 13 bases in the middle. The CDR3 runs to 14 residues. From germline, CDR1 is LNHDA and CDR2 SQIVND (reference sequence). CDR3 sequence: CASSTGSVNYGYTF. CDR3 DNA: TGTGCCAGTAGCACAGGGTCGGTGAACTATGGCTACACCTTC.

This chain joins TRBV5-1 and TRBJ2-3; 12 nucleotides match TRBD2. CDR3 size: 16 residues. V trimming: 0 bases; J trimming: 1 base; junction bases outside the gene matches: 0. The germline CDR1 and CDR2 sequences are SGHRS and YFSETQ. CDR3 protein: CASSLGLAGGTDTQYF. CDR3 coding DNA: TGCGCCAGCAGCTTGGGACTAGCGGGGGGCACAGATACGCAGTATTTT.

J is TRBJ2-5 and V is TRBV7-8; 15 bases fit TRBD2. Germline CDR1 and CDR2: SGHVS and FQNEAQ. This CDR3 is 18 amino acids long. Trimming removed 5 bases from V and 0 bases from J; junction bases left unmatched: 7. CDR3 protein: CASSIGTSGRRYQETQYF. The CDR3 nucleotides read TGTGCCAGCAGCATAGGGACTAGCGGGAGGAGGTACCAAGAGACCCAGTACTTC. Combining the CDR3 with reference TRBV7-8 and TRBJ2-5 gives the whole variable domain GAGVSQSPRYKVAKRGQDVALRCDPISGHVSLFWYQQALGQGPEFLTYFQNEAQLDKSGLPSDRFFAERPEGSVSTLKIQRTQQEDSAVYLCASSIGTSGRRYQETQYFGPGTRLLVL.